This TCR beta chain came from a study of blood T cell repertoires in COVID-19. TCRdb's copy holds only in-frame clones and misses some; the assay was immunoSEQ multiplex PCR. Among 130,000 or so clones listed, approximately 88% were seen once. There are 17 residues in the CDR3. Germline V CDR1 and CDR2: SGHNT, YENEEA. V dropped 0 bases and J dropped 3; count of bases not matched to a gene: 6. This TCR was recovered from a man in his sixties with active or convalescent COVID-19. The sample consisted of peripheral blood. The rearrangement joins TRBV11-3 to TRBJ1-4; the match to TRBD1 covers 8 bases. CDR3 residues: CASSLEPIRGPNEKLFF. CDR3 nucleotides: TGTGCCAGCAGCTTAGAACCTATCAGGGGGCCTAATGAAAAACTGTTTTTT.